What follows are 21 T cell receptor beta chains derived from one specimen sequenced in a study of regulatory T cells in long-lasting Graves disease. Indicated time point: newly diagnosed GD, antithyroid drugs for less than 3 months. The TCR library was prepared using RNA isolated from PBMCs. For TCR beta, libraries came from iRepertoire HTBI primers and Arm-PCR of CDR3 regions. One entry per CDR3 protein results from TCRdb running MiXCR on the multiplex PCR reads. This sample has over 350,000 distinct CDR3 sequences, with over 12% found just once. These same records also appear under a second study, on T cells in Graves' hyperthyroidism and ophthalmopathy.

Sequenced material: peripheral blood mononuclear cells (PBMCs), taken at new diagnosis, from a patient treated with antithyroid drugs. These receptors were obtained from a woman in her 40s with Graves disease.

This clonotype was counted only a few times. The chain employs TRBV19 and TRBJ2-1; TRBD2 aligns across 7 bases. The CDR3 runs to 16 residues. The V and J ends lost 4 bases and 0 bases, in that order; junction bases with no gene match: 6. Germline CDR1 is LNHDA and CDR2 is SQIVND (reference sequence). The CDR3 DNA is TGTGCCAGTAGTACCCCCAGCGGGGACTCCTACAATGAGCAGTTCTTC. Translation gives CASSTPSGDSYNEQFF.

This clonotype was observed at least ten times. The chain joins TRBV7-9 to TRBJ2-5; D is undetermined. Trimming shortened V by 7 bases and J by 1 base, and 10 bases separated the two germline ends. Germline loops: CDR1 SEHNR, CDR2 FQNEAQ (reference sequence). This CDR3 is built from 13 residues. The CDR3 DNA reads TGTGCCAGCAACCGCGCCTTCCAAGAGACCCAGTACTTC. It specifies CASNRAFQETQYF. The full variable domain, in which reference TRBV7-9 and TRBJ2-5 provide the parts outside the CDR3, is DTGVSQNPRHKITKRGQNVTFRCDPISEHNRLYWYRQTLGQGPEFLTYFQNEAQLEKSRLLSDRFSAERPKGSFSTLEIQRTEQGDSAMYLCASNRAFQETQYFGPGTRLLVL.

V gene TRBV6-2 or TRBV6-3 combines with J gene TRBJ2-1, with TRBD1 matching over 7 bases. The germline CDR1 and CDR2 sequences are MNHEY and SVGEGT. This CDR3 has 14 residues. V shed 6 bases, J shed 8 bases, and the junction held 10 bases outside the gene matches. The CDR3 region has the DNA TGTGCCAGCAGGACTCGACAGGGTCTCCATGAGCAGTTCTTC. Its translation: CASRTRQGLHEQFF.

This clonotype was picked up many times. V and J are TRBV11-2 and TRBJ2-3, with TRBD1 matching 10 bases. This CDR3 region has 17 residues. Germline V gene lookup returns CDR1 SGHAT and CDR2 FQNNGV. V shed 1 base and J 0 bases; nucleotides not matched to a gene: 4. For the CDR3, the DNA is TGTGCCAGCAGCTTAGCTTGGACAGGGGGTAGCACAGATACGCAGTATTTT. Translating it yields CASSLAWTGGSTDTQYF. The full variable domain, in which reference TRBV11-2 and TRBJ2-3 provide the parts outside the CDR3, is EAGVAQSPRYKIIEKRQSVAFWCNPISGHATLYWYQQILGQGPKLLIQFQNNGVVDDSQLPKDRFSAERLKGVDSTLKIQPAKLEDSAVYLCASSLAWTGGSTDTQYFGPGTRLTVL.

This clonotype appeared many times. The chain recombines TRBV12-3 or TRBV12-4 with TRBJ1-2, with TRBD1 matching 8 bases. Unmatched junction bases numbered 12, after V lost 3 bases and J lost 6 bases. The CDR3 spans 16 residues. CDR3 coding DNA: TGTGCCAGCAGTTTTAACGGTGGGGCAGGGGGCGATGGCTACACCTTC. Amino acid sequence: CASSFNGGAGGDGYTF.

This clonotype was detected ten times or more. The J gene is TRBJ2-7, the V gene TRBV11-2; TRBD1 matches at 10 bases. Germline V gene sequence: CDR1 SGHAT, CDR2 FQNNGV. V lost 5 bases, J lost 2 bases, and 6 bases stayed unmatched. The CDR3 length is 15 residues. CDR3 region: CASSPGQGGPYEQYF. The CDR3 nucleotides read TGTGCCAGCAGCCCCGGACAGGGGGGACCCTACGAGCAGTACTTC.

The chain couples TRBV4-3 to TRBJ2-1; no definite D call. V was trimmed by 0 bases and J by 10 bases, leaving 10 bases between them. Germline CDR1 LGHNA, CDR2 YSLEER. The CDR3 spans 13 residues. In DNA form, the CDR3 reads TGCGCCAGCAGCCAAGAAATCCACTGGGAGCAGTTCTTC. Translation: CASSQEIHWEQFF.

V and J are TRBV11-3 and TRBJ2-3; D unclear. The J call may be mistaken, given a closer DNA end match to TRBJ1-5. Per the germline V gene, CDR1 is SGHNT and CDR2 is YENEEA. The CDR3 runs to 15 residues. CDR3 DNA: TGTGCCAGCAGTCCCGGGTCCGTAAACACAGATACGCAGCATTTT. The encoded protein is CASSPGSVNTDTQHF.

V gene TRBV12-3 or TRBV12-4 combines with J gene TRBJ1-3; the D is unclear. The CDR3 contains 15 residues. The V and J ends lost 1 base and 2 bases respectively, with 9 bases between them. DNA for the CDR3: TGTGCCAGCAGTTTAGGGGCAAGCGCTGGAAACACCATATATTTT. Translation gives CASSLGASAGNTIYF.

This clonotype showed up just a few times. DNA of the CDR3: TGCAGCGTGAGAGGGACTAGCGGGATTTACTACAATGAGCAGTTCTTC. This translates into CSVRGTSGIYYNEQFF. The chain links TRBV29-1 to TRBJ2-1; 13 bases map to TRBD2. Germline CDR1 SQVTM, CDR2 ANQGSEA. V shed 6 bases, J shed 3 bases, and the junction held 8 bases outside the gene matches. CDR3 length: 16 amino acids.

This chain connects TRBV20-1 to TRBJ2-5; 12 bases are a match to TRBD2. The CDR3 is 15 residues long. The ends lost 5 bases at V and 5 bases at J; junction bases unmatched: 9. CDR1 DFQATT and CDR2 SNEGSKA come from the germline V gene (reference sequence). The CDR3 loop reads CSAFRLAGEYETQYF. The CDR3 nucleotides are TGCAGTGCTTTTCGACTAGCGGGAGAGTACGAGACCCAGTACTTC.

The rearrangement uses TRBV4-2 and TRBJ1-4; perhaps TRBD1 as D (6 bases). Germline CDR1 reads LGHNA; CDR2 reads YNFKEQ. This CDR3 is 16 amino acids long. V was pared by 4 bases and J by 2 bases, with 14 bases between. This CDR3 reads CASSPNGGRTNEKLFF. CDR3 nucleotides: TGTGCCAGCAGCCCCAACGGGGGGCGGACTAATGAAAAACTGTTTTTT.

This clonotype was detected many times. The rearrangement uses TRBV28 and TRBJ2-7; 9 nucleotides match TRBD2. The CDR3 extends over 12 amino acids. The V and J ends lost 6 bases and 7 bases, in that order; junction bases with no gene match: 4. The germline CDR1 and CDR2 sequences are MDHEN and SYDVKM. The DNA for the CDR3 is TGTGCCAGCAGAACAACTAGCGGGGAGCAGTACTTC. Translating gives CASRTTSGEQYF.

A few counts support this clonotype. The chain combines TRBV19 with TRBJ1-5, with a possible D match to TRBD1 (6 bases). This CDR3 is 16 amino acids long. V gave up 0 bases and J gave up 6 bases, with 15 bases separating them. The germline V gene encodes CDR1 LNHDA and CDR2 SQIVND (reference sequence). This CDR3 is CASSIDGGGGIQPQHF. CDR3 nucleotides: TGTGCCAGTAGTATAGATGGGGGCGGAGGAATTCAGCCCCAGCATTTT.

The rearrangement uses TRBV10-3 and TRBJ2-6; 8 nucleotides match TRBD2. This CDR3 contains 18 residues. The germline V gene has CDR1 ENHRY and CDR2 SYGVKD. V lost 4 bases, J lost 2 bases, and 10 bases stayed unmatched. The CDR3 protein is CAISVLAGRTAGANVLTF. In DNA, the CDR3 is TGTGCCATCAGTGTGCTAGCGGGCCGAACGGCTGGGGCCAACGTCCTGACTTTC.

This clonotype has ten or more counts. This chain's CDR3 is CASSYGSAGGADTQYF. In DNA form, the CDR3 reads TGTGCCAGCAGTTACGGAAGCGCGGGAGGTGCAGATACGCAGTATTTT. V usage is TRBV6-5 and J usage is TRBJ2-3; TRBD2 matches 8 bases. The CDR3 is 16 residues long. In germline, CDR1 is MNHEY, CDR2 SVGAGI. V lost 2 bases to trimming and J lost 4 bases; unmatched junction nucleotides: 8.

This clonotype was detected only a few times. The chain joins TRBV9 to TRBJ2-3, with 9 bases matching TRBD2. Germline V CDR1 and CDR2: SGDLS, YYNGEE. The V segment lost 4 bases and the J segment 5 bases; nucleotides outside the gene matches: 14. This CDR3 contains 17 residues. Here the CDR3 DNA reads TGTGCCAGCAGCCCGGGGTCTGCGGGAGGGCAGGGAGATACGCAGTATTTT. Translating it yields CASSPGSAGGQGDTQYF.

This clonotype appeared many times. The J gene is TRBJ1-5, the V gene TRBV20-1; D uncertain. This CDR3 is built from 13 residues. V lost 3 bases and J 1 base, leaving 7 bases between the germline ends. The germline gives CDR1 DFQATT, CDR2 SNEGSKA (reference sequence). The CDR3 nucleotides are TGCAGTGCTAGGAGCGACAGCAATCAGCCCCAGCATTTT. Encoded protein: CSARSDSNQPQHF.

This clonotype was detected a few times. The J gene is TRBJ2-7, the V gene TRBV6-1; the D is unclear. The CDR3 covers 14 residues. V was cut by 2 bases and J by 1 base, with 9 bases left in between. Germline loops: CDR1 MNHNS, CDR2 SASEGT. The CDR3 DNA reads TGTGCCAGCAGTGAACAAAAACGGTCCTACGAGCAGTACTTC. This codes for CASSEQKRSYEQYF.

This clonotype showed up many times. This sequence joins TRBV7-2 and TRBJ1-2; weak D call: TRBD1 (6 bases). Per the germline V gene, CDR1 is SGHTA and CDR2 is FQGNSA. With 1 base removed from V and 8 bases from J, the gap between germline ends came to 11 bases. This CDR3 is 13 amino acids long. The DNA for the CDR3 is TGTGCCAGCAGCTTAGGAGGGGGGGACGGCTACACCTTC. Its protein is CASSLGGGDGYTF.

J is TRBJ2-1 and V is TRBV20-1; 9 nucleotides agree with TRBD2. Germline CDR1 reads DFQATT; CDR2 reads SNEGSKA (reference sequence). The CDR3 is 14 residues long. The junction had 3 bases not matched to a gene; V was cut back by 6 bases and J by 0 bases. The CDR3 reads CSALAGTSYNEQFF. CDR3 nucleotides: TGCAGTGCGCTAGCGGGGACCTCCTACAATGAGCAGTTCTTC.